These 8 T cell receptor beta chains were sequenced from one sample in a study of T cell responses to AZD1222 COVID-19 vaccine. Assay: immunoSEQ multiplex PCR; the TCRdb copy retains only in-frame clones and omits some. The data contain roughly 71,000 clones, roughly 85% of them singletons. This specimen consisted of peripheral blood, obtained on day 0 of AZD1222 vaccination. The receptors stem from an adult in good health.

V gene TRBV6-5 combines with J gene TRBJ1-5; 8 nucleotides agree with TRBD1. J gave up 7 bases and V 5 bases, and 4 bases lay outside the gene matches. Germline V gives CDR1 MNHEY, CDR2 SVGAGI. The CDR3 length is 13 residues. DNA for the CDR3: TGTGCCAGCAGTCCCGGACAGGGCCAGCCCCAGCATTTT. Amino acid sequence: CASSPGQGQPQHF.

The V and J genes are TRBV30 and TRBJ1-1; D is unclear. V gave up 0 bases and J gave up 5 bases, with 13 bases separating them. The length of the CDR3 is 14 residues. Germline-derived CDR1 and CDR2 are GTSNPN and SVGIG (reference sequence). The CDR3 DNA sequence: TGTGCCTGGAGTGTAGACGGGCGGGGAACTGAAGCTTTCTTT. Protein sequence: CAWSVDGRGTEAFF.

This chain's CDR3 is CASSLAVAGTREQYF. The DNA of the CDR3 is TGTGCCAGCAGCCTGGCTGTAGCGGGGACCCGCGAGCAGTACTTC. This sequence joins TRBV7-2 and TRBJ2-7; 8 positions match TRBD2. The CDR3 sequence is 15 residues long. Germline V gives CDR1 SGHTA, CDR2 FQGNSA. V gave up 5 bases and J gave up 6 bases; unmatched junction bases: 12.

This sequence joins TRBV7-8 and TRBJ2-2; no clear D. The germline CDR1 and CDR2 sequences are SGHVS and FQNEAQ. V lost 1 base and J 3 bases, leaving 6 bases between the germline ends. This CDR3 spans 14 amino acids. The CDR3 sequence: CASSLDGYTGELFF. As DNA, the CDR3 is TGTGCCAGCAGCTTAGACGGGTACACCGGGGAGCTGTTTTTT.

This chain uses TRBV12-5 with TRBJ1-4; 7 positions agree with TRBD1. From germline, CDR1 is LGHNT and CDR2 FRNRAP. J gave up 4 bases and V 5 bases, and 7 bases lay outside the gene matches. This CDR3 contains 15 residues. The CDR3 DNA is TGTGCTAGTGGTCCCGGGACAGTTGGTAATGAAAAACTGTTTTTT. This sequence encodes CASGPGTVGNEKLFF.

The chain carries TRBV5-4 and TRBJ2-1, with D tentatively TRBD2 (6 bases). V was trimmed by 5 bases and J by 7 bases, leaving 16 bases between them. CDR1 is SGHNT and CDR2 is YYREEE in the germline V gene (reference sequence). The CDR3 covers 14 residues. The CDR3 loop reads CASRGEDWENEQFF. The CDR3 DNA reads as TGTGCCAGCAGGGGGGAGGACTGGGAGAATGAGCAGTTCTTC.

CDR3 loop: CASRQGTYGYTF. For the CDR3, the DNA is TGTGCCAGTCGACAGGGAACCTATGGCTACACCTTC. The rearrangement links TRBV19 to TRBJ1-2, with 7 bases lining up with TRBD1. The V segment lost 8 bases and the J segment 4 bases; nucleotides outside the gene matches: 4. The CDR3 is 12 residues long. Germline CDR1 reads LNHDA; CDR2 reads SQIVND (reference sequence).

The chain recombines TRBV11-3 with TRBJ2-1; D possibly uses TRBD1 or TRBD2 (5 bases each). V was pared by 5 bases and J by 6 bases, with 11 bases between. The CDR3 has 13 amino acids. Germline CDR1 is SGHNT and CDR2 is YENEEA. Here the CDR3 reads CASSPGPTNEQFF. CDR3 nucleotides: TGTGCCAGCAGCCCGGGACCCACCAATGAGCAGTTCTTC.